This T cell receptor (beta chain) was sequenced during a study of blood T cell repertoires in COVID-19. Study overall: Sources were T cells, B-cell-depleted T cells, or PBMCs; the material itself was cDNA or gDNA.

The CDR3 is 14 amino acids. Trimming cost V 5 bases and J 5 bases; bases outside gene matches: 8. CDR1 is LNHDA, CDR2 SQIVND, per germline (reference sequence). Authors' methods: Amplified reference gene primers provided the basis for estimating nucleated cell counts. Libraries were prepared by immunoSEQ multiplex PCR; TCRdb keeps only in-frame clonotypes and omits some of them. Clone size and the V and J calls come from that table; the DNA yielded D and trimming. The sample comprises about 20,000 clones, approximately 79% of which are singletons, and roughly three fifths rests with the top ten. The chain employs TRBV19 and TRBJ1-2; 7 positions match TRBD1. Sequenced input: peripheral blood. The clonotype originates from an elderly man with acute or convalescent COVID-19. CDR3 in DNA: TGTGCCAGTAGTTTGTATGAGGGACAGTATGGCTACACCTTC. This sequence encodes CASSLYEGQYGYTF.